This T cell receptor (beta chain) was sequenced for a study of blood T cell repertoires in COVID-19. Authors' methods: Amplifying reference gene primers gave estimates of nucleated cell counts. Generated by immunoSEQ multiplex PCR, the TCRdb table keeps only in-frame clones and is missing some. The D gene and trimming were derived from the DNA, and the V and J assignments and clone size from that table. The data contain some 700,000 clones, about nine tenths of them singletons. Germline assignment: CDR1 MNHNS and CDR2 SASEGT. V was clipped by 1 base and J by 4 bases; unmatched bases: 9. This CDR3 contains 17 residues.

What was sequenced was peripheral blood. The gene calls are TRBV6-1 and TRBJ1-2; 10 nucleotides align to TRBD1. This TCR derives from a woman between 18 and 30 years old with acute or convalescent COVID-19. The CDR3 region has the DNA TGTGCCAGCAGTGAAGTACCGGGACAGGGGAATATCTATGGCTACACCTTC. The encoded protein is CASSEVPGQGNIYGYTF.